The 9 T cell receptor beta chains below come from one sample, sequenced in a study of cytomegalovirus exposure and HLA in healthy donors. TCRdb keeps only in-frame clones here, not all; method: immunoSEQ multiplex PCR. The data hold over 250,000 clones, with roughly 85% observed a single time. Sequenced material: PBMCs. These receptors were obtained from a woman aged 18 to 35 in good health and CMV-seronegative.

J is TRBJ2-3 and V is TRBV9; 8 nucleotides line up with TRBD2. Germline CDR1 SGDLS, CDR2 YYNGEE. After removal of 0 bases from V and 5 bases from J, the junction contained 8 bases not matched to a gene. The CDR3 has 16 residues. This CDR3 reads CASSVDVGGAGDTQYF. CDR3 nucleotides: TGTGCCAGCAGCGTAGACGTCGGGGGGGCAGGAGATACGCAGTATTTT. The whole variable domain, remainder taken from reference TRBV9 and TRBJ2-3, is DSGVTQTPKHLITATGQRVTLRCSPRSGDLSVYWYQQSLDQGLQFLIQYYNGEERAKGNILERFSAQQFPDLHSELNLSSLELGDSALYFCASSVDVGGAGDTQYFGPGTRLTVL.

The rearrangement uses TRBV2 and TRBJ2-7; D possibly corresponds to TRBD2 (5 bases). CDR3 length: 18 residues. Germline CDR1 reads SNHLY; CDR2 reads FYNNEI. The V and J ends lost 0 bases and 2 bases respectively, with 20 bases between them. The CDR3 here is CASSEAHPGSTVPYEQYF. The CDR3 region has the DNA TGTGCCAGCAGTGAAGCGCACCCGGGGAGTACAGTCCCCTACGAGCAGTACTTC.

V is TRBV9 and J is TRBJ1-1; TRBD1 matches at 7 bases. Germline values: CDR1 SGDLS, CDR2 YYNGEE. The V gene end was trimmed by 0 bases and the J gene end by 6 bases; junction bases not matched to a gene: 2. CDR3 size: 13 residues. The CDR3 region is CASSVDRGSEAFF. The CDR3 coding sequence is TGTGCCAGCAGCGTAGACAGGGGTTCTGAAGCTTTCTTT.

The J gene is TRBJ1-4, the V gene TRBV29-1; the D is unclear. CDR1 and CDR2 from the germline V gene are SQVTM and ANQGSEA. This CDR3 spans 12 amino acids. Trimming cost V 7 bases and J 7 bases, with 13 bases left between them. The CDR3 spells CSAQSSGEKLFF. The DNA for the CDR3 is TGCAGCGCCCAGTCTTCGGGTGAAAAACTGTTTTTT. The full variable domain, with the rest looked up from reference TRBV29-1 and TRBJ1-4, is SAVISQKPSRDICQRGTSLTIQCQVDSQVTMMFWYRQQPGQSLTLIATANQGSEATYESGFVIDKFPISRPNLTFSTLTVSNMSPEDSSIYLCSAQSSGEKLFFGSGTQLSVL.

The chain has TRBV30 and TRBJ2-7; a weak D match, TRBD1 (6 bases). Germline assignment: CDR1 GTSNPN and CDR2 SVGIG (reference sequence). Trimming shortened V by 0 bases and J by 6 bases, and 12 bases separated the two germline ends. The CDR3 is 13 amino acids. The CDR3 loop reads CAWSVQGKGEQYF. CDR3 nucleotide sequence: TGTGCCTGGAGTGTACAGGGTAAGGGCGAGCAGTACTTC.

This sequence joins TRBV5-4 and TRBJ2-3; maybe TRBD1 (6 bases). V was shortened by 1 base and J by 4 bases, with 10 bases between the two germline ends. The CDR3 length is 14 residues. From germline, CDR1 is SGHNT and CDR2 YYREEE (reference sequence). CDR3 nucleotide sequence: TGTGCCAGCAGCTTGACAGGGAGCCCAGATACGCAGTATTTT. It codes for CASSLTGSPDTQYF.

The gene calls are TRBV19 and TRBJ2-1; 10 nucleotides align to TRBD2. The CDR3 loop spans 15 amino acids. In germline, CDR1 is LNHDA, CDR2 SQIVND (reference sequence). The V segment lost 8 bases and the J segment 6 bases; nucleotides outside the gene matches: 10. The DNA for the CDR3 is TGTGCCAGTCGTGGGGGGACTAGCGCCTTCAATGAGCAGTTCTTC. Amino acids: CASRGGTSAFNEQFF.

This sequence joins TRBV6-6 and TRBJ1-1; 7 nucleotides align to TRBD1. CDR1 MNHNY and CDR2 SVGAGI come from the germline V gene (reference sequence). This CDR3 comprises 11 residues. Losses at the gene ends were 7 bases for V and 7 bases for J; bases not matched to a gene: 3. The CDR3 loop reads CASTWDSEAFF. CDR3 in DNA: TGTGCCAGCACCTGGGACAGTGAAGCTTTCTTT.

V and J are TRBV4-2 and TRBJ1-2; possible D gene TRBD1, 6 bases. The CDR3 has 16 amino acids. Between the trimmed V and J ends, which lost 0 bases and 2 bases, there was a span of 13 bases. Per the germline V gene, CDR1 is LGHNA and CDR2 is YNFKEQ. The CDR3 nucleotides read TGTGCCAGCAGCCAAGATGTCGGGGGGCCCAACTATGGCTACACCTTC. It specifies CASSQDVGGPNYGYTF.